The text below deals with one T cell receptor (beta chain). No antigen is known for it. The record has no base qualities; no much larger clone is one base away. The data originate from a study of blood T cell repertoires in COVID-19 (dated by TCRdb to the early 2020s). In terms of the full investigation: The collaborator samples originated in the United States, Italy and Spain and spanned the acute and convalescent phases of COVID-19. The sample metadata nearly always contained a de-identified subject ID, COVID-19 status, age in years and sex. The material from the prospective study consisted of cDNA or gDNA derived from T cells, B-cell-depleted T cells, or PBMCs. Samples were obtained from the ongoing ImmuneRACE study (first 160 participants) and from about 1,300 subjects provided by 6 global collaborators. Where HLA class I and class II types were available, the types were taken from metadata supplied by the sample provider, not from assay-based typing. Deeply sampled blood TCRbeta repertoires from subjects exposed to, actively infected with, or recovered from COVID-19 were included in the dataset. The repertoires were made available in a free public database intended to serve as a resource for research on the immune response to SARS-CoV-2. Findings and caveats that apply to the study as a whole: The amount of clinical and demographic metadata varied by source and participant and was provided uncurated.

TCRbeta CDR3 regions were amplified from genomic DNA by means of the immunoSEQ Assay, a bias-controlled multiplex PCR. From the authors' description of their analysis: The number of nucleated cells in each sample was estimated from the amplification of reference gene primers within the assay. To quantify the absolute abundance of each unique TCRbeta CDR3 rearrangement, sequence reads were collapsed and filtered. For each sample, productive Simpson clonality was calculated by taking the square root of Simpson's diversity index across productive rearrangements. In TCRdb, the immuneACCESS table is reduced to in-frame sequences with V and J assigned. These tables do not hold every clone; where another copy was compared, an unresolved V gene accounts for under half, and the others remain unexplained. V and J calls and clone size are given by that table; D and trimming were obtained from the DNA. In this sample the table shows about 160,000 clones, just under 85% of which occur a single time. The ten most abundant clones make up about a fifth of the sample.

Whole blood was collected in K2EDTA tubes by collaborating institutions according to the institutions' own protocols. For TCRbeta analysis, collaborator samples were shipped as frozen whole blood, as isolated PBMCs, or as DNA extracted from either sample type. CDR1 and CDR2 (MNHEY, SVGAGI) derive from the germline V gene. Including cysteine and phenylalanine, the CDR3 has 15 amino acids. Only the CDR3 region is kept as DNA, spanning 45 bases read in frame from base 1. V gives up 7 bases and J gives up 5 bases, and the segment between their germline ends measures 20 bases. Recombination connected TRBV6-5 to TRBJ2-5; TRBD2 might be the D gene, on 6 matching bases. Sequencing was done on a sample of peripheral blood. This sequence was found in a woman older than 75 with acute or convalescent COVID-19. The CDR3 region reads CASTRGTGVYETQYF. The DNA reads as follows: TGTGCCAGCACGCGGGGCACGGGAGTTTATGAGACCCAGTACTTC.